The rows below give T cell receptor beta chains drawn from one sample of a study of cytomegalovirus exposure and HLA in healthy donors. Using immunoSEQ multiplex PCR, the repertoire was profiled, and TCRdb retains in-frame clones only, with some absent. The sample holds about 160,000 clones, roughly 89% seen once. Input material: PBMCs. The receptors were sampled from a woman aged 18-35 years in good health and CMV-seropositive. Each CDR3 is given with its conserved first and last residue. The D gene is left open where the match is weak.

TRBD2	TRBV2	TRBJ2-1	CATDLAGLYNEQFF	TGTGCCACCGACTTAGCGGGTCTCTACAATGAGCAGTTCTTC
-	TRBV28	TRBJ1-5	CASSLYHRVGKQPQHF	TGTGCCAGCAGCTTATATCACAGGGTCGGTAAGCAGCCCCAGCATTTT
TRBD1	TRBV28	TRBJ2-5	CASSPPHRGQETQYF	TGTGCCAGCAGTCCACCCCACAGGGGGCAGGAGACCCAGTACTTC
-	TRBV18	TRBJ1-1	CASSPTDTVVAFF	TGTGCCAGCTCACCCACGGACACGGTGGTTGCTTTCTTT
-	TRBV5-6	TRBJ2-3	CASSLQEGMRADTQYF	TGTGCCAGCAGCTTGCAGGAGGGGATGAGGGCAGATACGCAGTATTTT
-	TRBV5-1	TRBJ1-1	CASSFSDTEAFF	TGCGCCAGCAGCTTTTCCGACACTGAAGCTTTCTTT
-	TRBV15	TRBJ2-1	CATSRGALGEVYNEQFF	TGTGCCACCAGCAGGGGGGCTTTGGGAGAGGTCTACAATGAGCAGTTCTTC
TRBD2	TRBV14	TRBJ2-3	CASSLSSGSRLRDTQYF	TGTGCCAGCAGCCTGTCTAGCGGGAGTAGGTTAAGAGATACGCAGTATTTT
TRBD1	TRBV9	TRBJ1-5	CASSPTGTGTGQPQHF	TGTGCCAGCAGCCCCACCGGGACAGGGACCGGTCAGCCCCAGCATTTT
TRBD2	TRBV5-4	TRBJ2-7	CASSLVGAGGPGYEQYF	TGTGCCAGCAGCTTGGTGGGAGCGGGAGGGCCGGGGTACGAGCAGTACTTC
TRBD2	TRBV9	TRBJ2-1	CASSVLAGVGDEQFF	TGTGCCAGCAGCGTATTAGCGGGAGTGGGGGATGAGCAGTTCTTC
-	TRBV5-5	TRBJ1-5	CASSLTGWVEPQHF	TGTGCCAGCAGCTTGACAGGGTGGGTCGAGCCCCAGCATTTT
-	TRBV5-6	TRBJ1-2	CASSFQGGYTF	TGTGCCAGCAGCTTCCAGGGAGGCTACACCTTC
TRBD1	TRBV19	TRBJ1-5	CASSGTGRGNQPQHF	TGTGCCAGTAGTGGGACAGGGAGGGGCAATCAGCCCCAGCATTTT
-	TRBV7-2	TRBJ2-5	CASSLSGQETQYF	TGTGCCAGCAGCCTTAGCGGACAAGAGACCCAGTACTTC
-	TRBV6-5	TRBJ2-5	CASRSSYQETQYF	TGTGCCAGCAGATCCTCGTACCAAGAGACCCAGTACTTC
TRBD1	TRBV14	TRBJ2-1	CASSPEDRARNEQFF	TGTGCCAGCAGCCCCGAGGACAGGGCGAGGAATGAGCAGTTCTTC
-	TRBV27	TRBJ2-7	CASSDIGYYEQYF	TGTGCCAGCAGTGACATCGGATACTACGAGCAGTACTTC
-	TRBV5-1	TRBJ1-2	CASRKSGTRSYGYTF	TGCGCCAGCAGAAAATCCGGGACTAGGAGCTATGGCTACACCTTC
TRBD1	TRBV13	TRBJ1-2	CASSLGRTGINYGYTF	TGTGCCAGCAGCTTAGGTAGGACAGGGATTAACTATGGCTACACCTTC